This T cell receptor (beta chain) was retrieved from a study of T cell responses to AZD1222 COVID-19 vaccine. Comments on this clone: Its antigen is as yet unknown.

Libraries were prepared by immunoSEQ multiplex PCR; TCRdb keeps only in-frame clonotypes and omits some of them. In the table there are 120,000 to 150,000 clones, around 90% of which are singletons. Study-level findings and limits: Donor demographics were predominantly white British with a female majority; clonal diversity may be underestimated. Reports say nearly half of spike-specific TCRs go after unmutated variant regions.

There are 14 residues in the CDR3. Trimming cost V 7 bases and J 6 bases; bases outside gene matches: 10. The germline gives CDR1 SQVTM, CDR2 ANQGSEA. The sample was peripheral blood, taken on day 0 of AZD1222 vaccination. The TCR originated in an adult in good health. This chain connects TRBV29-1 to TRBJ2-7; TRBD1 matches 12 bases. The CDR3 DNA follows: TGCAGCGCCGGGTCCCGGGACAGGGGGCTCGAGCAGTACTTC. It specifies CSAGSRDRGLEQYF.